The 19 T cell receptor beta chains below were found in one sample sequenced in a study of PD-L1 blockade in urothelial cancer. Clones were sequenced by immunoSEQ multiplex PCR, and TCRdb holds only the in-frame ones, with some missing. Altogether more than 80,000 clones are present, 82% being singletons, with the ten largest covering over 7.5%. The sample was PBMCs, taken around atezolizumab (anti-PD-L1) treatment. Source of these receptors: a man between 65 and 85 years old with urothelial cancer.

This clone occurred once. The chain carries TRBV7-2 and TRBJ1-2; TRBD1 agrees at 12 bases. The V and J ends lost 2 bases and 6 bases, in that order; junction bases with no gene match: 7. The length of the CDR3 is 16 residues. Germline V lookup: CDR1 SGHTA, CDR2 FQGNSA. The CDR3 sequence: CASSLRGTGGADGYTF. The CDR3 nucleotides are TGTGCCAGCAGCTTAAGGGGGACAGGGGGCGCCGATGGCTACACCTTC.

The genes are TRBV10-3 and TRBJ2-1; the match to TRBD2 covers 9 bases. The CDR3 loop spans 14 amino acids. V was clipped by 7 bases and J by 4 bases; unmatched bases: 5. The germline CDR1 and CDR2 sequences are ENHRY and SYGVKD. CDR3 sequence (DNA): TGTGCCATCAAAGGTCTAGCGGGGTACAATGAGCAGTTCTTC. Translation gives CAIKGLAGYNEQFF.

The CDR3 here is CASSQGGQLLGNEKLFF. The CDR3 nucleotides read TGCGCCAGCAGCCAAGGTGGACAGCTCCTTGGGAATGAAAAACTGTTTTTT. This rearrangement joins TRBV4-1 to TRBJ1-4, with D possibly matching TRBD1 (6 bases). The germline CDR1 and CDR2 sequences are MGHRA and YSYEKL. V lost 1 base to trimming and J lost 5 bases, with 17 bases between them. The CDR3 extends over 17 amino acids.

The V gene is TRBV2, the J gene TRBJ1-1; no clear D. Deletions cut 4 bases from V and 4 bases from J, with 13 bases between. Germline V lookup: CDR1 SNHLY, CDR2 FYNNEI. This CDR3 region has 14 residues. The CDR3: CASSVGPESTEAFF. The CDR3 DNA follows: TGTGCCAGCAGTGTTGGGCCTGAAAGCACTGAAGCTTTCTTT.

The rearrangement links TRBV5-4 to TRBJ2-5; a weak D match, TRBD1 (6 bases). This CDR3 spans 15 amino acids. V was pared by 2 bases and J by 4 bases, with 15 bases between. CDR1 is SGHNT and CDR2 is YYREEE in the germline V gene (reference sequence). The CDR3 protein is CASSFAGASGETQYF. The CDR3 DNA follows: TGTGCCAGCAGCTTTGCAGGGGCCTCGGGAGAGACCCAGTACTTC.

The chain is built from TRBV19 and TRBJ1-1; no firm D call. This CDR3 is 16 amino acids long. The germline V and J ends were trimmed by 5 bases and 0 bases, with 16 bases remaining between them. The germline CDR1 and CDR2 sequences are LNHDA and SQIVND (reference sequence). CDR3 residues: CASSPAGDKMNTEAFF. CDR3 sequence (DNA): TGTGCCAGTAGTCCGGCAGGTGACAAAATGAACACTGAAGCTTTCTTT.

This chain connects TRBV4-2 to TRBJ2-1, with 9 bases fitting TRBD1. Unmatched junction bases numbered 15, after V lost 3 bases and J lost 9 bases. CDR1 and CDR2 (germline): LGHNA, YNFKEQ. This CDR3 has 17 amino acids. The CDR3 coding sequence is TGTGCCAGCAGCCAGGCCCACAGACGGGACAGGGTCCCTGAGCAGTTCTTC. It translates to CASSQAHRRDRVPEQFF.

This clone has just a few counts. V is TRBV5-4 and J is TRBJ1-3; D is possibly TRBD1 (5 bases). V lost 1 base and J lost 4, with 6 bases in between. From germline, CDR1 is SGHNT and CDR2 YYREEE (reference sequence). The CDR3 length is 13 residues. CDR3 loop: CASSLTGGNTIYF. The CDR3 region has the DNA TGTGCCAGCAGCTTGACAGGAGGAAACACCATATATTTT.

This rearrangement joins TRBV5-1 to TRBJ2-5; 11 nucleotides agree with TRBD2. CDR3 length: 16 amino acids. Germline CDR1 is SGHRS and CDR2 is YFSETQ. The J segment lost 1 base and the V segment lost 3 bases, leaving 5 bases of the junction unmatched. The CDR3 here is CASSSGTSGLQETQYF. CDR3 coding DNA: TGCGCCAGCAGCTCCGGGACTAGCGGTCTCCAAGAGACCCAGTACTTC.

This chain joins TRBV13 and TRBJ1-1; 7 bases fit TRBD1. This CDR3 is 12 amino acids long. Trimming took 6 bases from V and 4 from J; bases not matched to a gene: 2. Germline V gene lookup returns CDR1 PRHDT and CDR2 FYEKMQ (reference sequence). The CDR3 spells CASRKGATEAFF. CDR3 bases: TGTGCCAGCAGGAAGGGGGCCACTGAAGCTTTCTTT.

The genes are TRBV11-2 and TRBJ2-7; 7 nucleotides align to TRBD1. The CDR3 has 16 residues. V lost 7 bases, J lost 3 bases, and 15 bases stayed unmatched. CDR1 is SGHAT, CDR2 FQNNGV, per germline. CDR3 sequence (DNA): TGTGCCAGCAACGGAGAAGGGGGACAGATTTTCTACGAGCAGTACTTC. Translated, it gives CASNGEGGQIFYEQYF. The complete variable domain, with remaining parts taken from reference TRBV11-2 and TRBJ2-7, reads EAGVAQSPRYKIIEKRQSVAFWCNPISGHATLYWYQQILGQGPKLLIQFQNNGVVDDSQLPKDRFSAERLKGVDSTLKIQPAKLEDSAVYLCASNGEGGQIFYEQYFGPGTRLTVT.

The gene calls are TRBV30 and TRBJ2-1; TRBD2 matches 12 bases. The CDR3 sequence is 16 residues long. V lost 4 bases to trimming and J lost 7 bases; unmatched junction nucleotides: 11. Germline V gene lookup returns CDR1 GTSNPN and CDR2 SVGIG (reference sequence). CDR3 DNA: TGTGCCTGGAAGCACCTACTAGCGGGAGGAAGGAATGAGCAGTTCTTC. This sequence encodes CAWKHLLAGGRNEQFF.

CDR3 in DNA: TGTGCCACCCAAAGGAGGATTTTCTACGAGCAGTACTTC. Protein: CATQRRIFYEQYF. The chain couples TRBV2 to TRBJ2-7; D possibly corresponds to TRBD2 (5 bases). The V end was cut by 10 bases, the J end by 3 bases, with 16 bases between. The germline V gene encodes CDR1 SNHLY and CDR2 FYNNEI. The CDR3 runs 13 residues.

V usage is TRBV29-1 and J usage is TRBJ1-1; 7 bases line up with TRBD1. Germline V CDR1 and CDR2: SQVTM, ANQGSEA. The CDR3 sequence is 13 residues long. V gave up 4 bases and J gave up 4 bases; unmatched junction bases: 6. The CDR3 region is CSVVTGDGTEAFF. The CDR3 nucleotides are TGCAGCGTTGTAACAGGGGATGGCACTGAAGCTTTCTTT.

The chain carries TRBV19 and TRBJ2-7, with D tentatively TRBD1 (5 bases). Germline CDR1 is LNHDA and CDR2 is SQIVND (reference sequence). With 2 bases removed from V and 0 bases from J, the gap between germline ends came to 8 bases. The CDR3 has 14 residues. The CDR3 DNA is TGTGCCAGTAGTATATGGCAGGGCTCCTACGAGCAGTACTTC. Its protein is CASSIWQGSYEQYF.

This sequence joins TRBV5-4 and TRBJ2-1; 10 bases are shared with TRBD1. Germline loops: CDR1 SGHNT, CDR2 YYREEE (reference sequence). V gave up 3 bases and J gave up 6 bases; unmatched junction bases: 6. CDR3 length: 15 residues. This CDR3 reads CASSWGTGEVNEQFF. As DNA, the CDR3 is TGTGCCAGCAGCTGGGGGACAGGGGAAGTCAATGAGCAGTTCTTC.

CDR3: CASSRGNGGDYGYTF. The CDR3 DNA reads as TGTGCCAGCAGCCGGGGAAACGGGGGAGACTATGGCTACACCTTC. The rearrangement uses TRBV6-6 and TRBJ1-2; D is perhaps TRBD1 (5 bases). Germline V gene data show CDR1 as MNHNY and CDR2 as SVGAGI (reference sequence). This CDR3 region has 15 residues. Trimming left V 6 bases short and J 3 bases short, with 17 bases between.

The rearrangement links TRBV11-3 to TRBJ2-3; maybe TRBD2 (5 bases). The CDR3 has 13 residues. V lost 2 bases to trimming and J lost 3 bases, with 6 bases between them. CDR1 is SGHNT and CDR2 is YENEEA in the germline V gene. CDR3 region: CASSLRGTDTQYF. In nucleotides, the CDR3 is TGTGCCAGCAGCTTAAGAGGGACAGATACGCAGTATTTT.

V usage is TRBV7-6 and J usage is TRBJ1-5, with 10 bases fitting TRBD1. Unmatched junction bases numbered 13, after V lost 4 bases and J lost 7 bases. Germline CDR1 reads SGHVS; CDR2 reads FNYEAQ. The CDR3 has 17 amino acids. The CDR3 loop is CASSSQPTGGADQPQHF. CDR3 coding DNA: TGTGCCAGCAGCTCACAACCGACAGGGGGCGCAGACCAGCCCCAGCATTTT.